Described below is a single T cell receptor (beta chain) sequence and its context. Germline V gene sequence: CDR1 SGHTA, CDR2 FQGTGA. Trimming removed 2 bases from V and 0 bases from J; junction bases left unmatched: 10. The CDR3 is made up of 18 amino acids. The record originates from a study of blood T cell repertoires in COVID-19. This table comes from immunoSEQ multiplex PCR, and its TCRdb copy is limited to in-frame clones, with some not included. Of 200,000 to 250,000 clones in the sample, about four fifths were seen once. The sample was peripheral blood. The receptor was derived from an elderly woman with acute or convalescent COVID-19. The J gene is TRBJ2-1, the V gene TRBV7-3, with 7 bases that match TRBD2. The CDR3 loop is CASSLGAQGGSSYNEQFF. The CDR3 DNA reads as TGTGCCAGCAGCTTAGGGGCCCAGGGCGGGAGCTCCTACAATGAGCAGTTCTTC.